This T cell receptor (beta chain) was sequenced for a study of blood T cell repertoires in COVID-19. Looking at the study overall: From T cells, B-cell-depleted T cells, or PBMCs came the material, which was cDNA or gDNA.

Per the original data handling: The assay estimated nucleated cells by amplifying reference gene primers. Measured with immunoSEQ multiplex PCR; TCRdb has only the in-frame clones, and not every one. V and J calls and clone size are given by that table; D and trimming were obtained from the DNA. This sample has fewer than 300,000 clones, with more than 70% found just once. V shed 0 bases, J shed 9 bases, and the junction held 8 bases outside the gene matches. CDR1 is LNHNV and CDR2 is YYDKDF in the germline V gene (reference sequence). The CDR3 runs 16 residues. The chain carries TRBV15 and TRBJ2-1; 10 nucleotides agree with TRBD2. The sequencing input was peripheral blood. The origin of this receptor is a woman aged 45-65 years with acute or convalescent COVID-19. The CDR3, as DNA: TGTGCCACCAGCAGAGATCCTAGCGGGAGCATTAGTGAGCAGTTCTTC. Amino acid sequence: CATSRDPSGSISEQFF.